The source of this T cell receptor beta chain is a study of cytomegalovirus exposure and HLA in healthy donors. The PCR contained 60 Vbeta and 13 Jbeta primers. Profiled with immunoSEQ multiplex PCR; TCRdb holds only in-frame clones, not every one. Here the sample spans 110,000 to 150,000 clones, more than 7.5% being singletons. J gave up 1 base and V 1 base, and 4 bases lay outside the gene matches. The germline V gene has CDR1 SGHRS and CDR2 YFSETQ. The CDR3 contains 16 residues. Study outcomes and limitations: Analysis performed later found about 18,000 TCR beta sequences associated with HLA alleles at 0.05 false discovery rate.

Points on this clone: Its specificity is unknown.

Sequencing was carried out using PBMCs. This sequence joins TRBV5-1 and TRBJ1-1; 10 bases map to TRBD1. The receptor was derived from a man aged 50-59 years in good health and CMV-seronegative. CDR3 sequence (DNA): TGCGCCAGCAGCTTGAGAGACAGGGGGCGGAACACTGAAGCTTTCTTT. Residues: CASSLRDRGRNTEAFF.